This T cell receptor (beta chain) emerged from a study of blood T cell repertoires in COVID-19. Germline CDR1 is MGHRA and CDR2 is YSYEKL. The CDR3 loop spans 18 amino acids. The V end lost 4 bases, the J end lost 7 bases, and 23 bases lay between the germline ends. As originally analysed: Counts of nucleated cells, estimated from reference gene primer amplification, were obtained. Method: immunoSEQ multiplex PCR; TCRdb's copy keeps in-frame clones and lacks some. The V and J calls and clone size are taken from that table; D and trimming were inferred from the DNA. Seen here are about 440,000 clones, more than 85% observed once, and the top ten hold over 4%.

The chain carries TRBV4-1 and TRBJ1-6, with D uncertain. The specimen was peripheral blood. The clonotype comes from a woman younger than 45 with acute or convalescent COVID-19. The CDR3 here is CASSPQGPLREGNSPLHF. The CDR3 DNA is TGCGCCAGCAGCCCTCAAGGACCCCTGAGGGAGGGAAATTCACCCCTCCACTTT.